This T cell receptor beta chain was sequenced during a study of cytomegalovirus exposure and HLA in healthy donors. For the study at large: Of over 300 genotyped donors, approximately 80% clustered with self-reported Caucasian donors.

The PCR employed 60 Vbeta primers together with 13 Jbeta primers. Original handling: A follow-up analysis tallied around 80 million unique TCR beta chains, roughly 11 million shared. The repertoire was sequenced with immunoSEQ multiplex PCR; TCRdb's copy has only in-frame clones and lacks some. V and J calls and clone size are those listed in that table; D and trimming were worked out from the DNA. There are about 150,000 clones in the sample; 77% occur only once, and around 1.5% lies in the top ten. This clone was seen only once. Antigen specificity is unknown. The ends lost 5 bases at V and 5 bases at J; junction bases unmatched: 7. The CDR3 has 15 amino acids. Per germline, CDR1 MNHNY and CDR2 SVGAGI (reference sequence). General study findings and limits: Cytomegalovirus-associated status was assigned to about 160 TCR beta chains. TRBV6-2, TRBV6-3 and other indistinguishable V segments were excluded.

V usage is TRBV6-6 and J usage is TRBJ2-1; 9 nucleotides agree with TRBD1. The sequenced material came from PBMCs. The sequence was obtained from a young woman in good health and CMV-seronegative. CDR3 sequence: CASSHPGQGNNEQFF. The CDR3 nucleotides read TGTGCCAGCAGTCACCCGGGACAGGGTAACAATGAGCAGTTCTTC.